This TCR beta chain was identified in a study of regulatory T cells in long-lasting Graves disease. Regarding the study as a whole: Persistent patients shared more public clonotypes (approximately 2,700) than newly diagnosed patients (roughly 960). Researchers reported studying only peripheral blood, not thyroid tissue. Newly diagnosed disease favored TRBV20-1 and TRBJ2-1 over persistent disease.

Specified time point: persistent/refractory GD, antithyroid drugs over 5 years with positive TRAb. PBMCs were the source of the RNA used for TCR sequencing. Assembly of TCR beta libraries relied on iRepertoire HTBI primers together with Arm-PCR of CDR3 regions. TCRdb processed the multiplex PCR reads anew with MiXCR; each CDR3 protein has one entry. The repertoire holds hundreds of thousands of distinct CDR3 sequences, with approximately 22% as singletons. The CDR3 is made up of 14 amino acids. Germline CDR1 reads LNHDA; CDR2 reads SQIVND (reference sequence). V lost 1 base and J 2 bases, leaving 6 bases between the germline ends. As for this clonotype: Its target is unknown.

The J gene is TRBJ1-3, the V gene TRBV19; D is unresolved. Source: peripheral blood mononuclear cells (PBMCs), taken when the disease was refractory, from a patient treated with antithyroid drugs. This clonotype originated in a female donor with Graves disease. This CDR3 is CASSIALAGNTIYF. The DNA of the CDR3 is TGTGCCAGTAGTATAGCTCTGGCTGGAAACACCATATATTTT. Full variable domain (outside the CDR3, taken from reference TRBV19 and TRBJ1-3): DGGITQSPKYLFRKEGQNVTLSCEQNLNHDAMYWYRQDPGQGLRLIYYSQIVNDFQKGDIAEGYSVSREKKESFPLTVTSAQKNPTAFYLCASSIALAGNTIYFGEGSWLTVV.